The rows below give T cell receptor beta chains drawn from one sample of a study of cytomegalovirus exposure and HLA in healthy donors. Data came from immunoSEQ multiplex PCR; TCRdb stores just in-frame clones and leaves some out. The table includes 150,000 to 200,000 clones, about 77% detected once. What was sequenced was PBMCs. These TCRs come from a woman aged 25 to 39 in good health and CMV-seropositive. Each CDR3 is given with its conserved first and last residue.

v_gene: TRBV6-5; CDR3aa: CAISKGEVGEQFF
v_gene: TRBV18; CDR3aa: CASSTLGGANYGYTF
v_gene: TRBV5-1; CDR3aa: CASSLNRQGDNYGYTF
v_gene: TRBV5-1; CDR3aa: CASSPIGTSGAYEQYF
v_gene: TRBV6-6; CDR3aa: CASRAGYIETQYF
v_gene: TRBV27; CDR3aa: CASSGTGGLGDTQYF
v_gene: TRBV27; CDR3aa: CASSLPGSDTQYF
v_gene: TRBV27; CDR3aa: CASKTGNTEAFF
v_gene: TRBV5-4; CDR3aa: CASSLDPGKTVEAFF
v_gene: TRBV27; CDR3aa: CASTSSGGGGEQYF
v_gene: TRBV25-1; CDR3aa: CASSEGGDDTDTQYF
v_gene: TRBV29-1; CDR3aa: CSGYFGGSWNEQFF
v_gene: TRBV6-1; CDR3aa: CASKRGVGETQYF
v_gene: TRBV7-2; CDR3aa: CASSQDLAGPTYEQYF
v_gene: TRBV19; CDR3aa: CASNLRDTQYF
v_gene: TRBV11-3; CDR3aa: CASSPAWDSPLSHEQFF
v_gene: TRBV6-5; CDR3aa: CASSYLRTGANYGYTF
v_gene: TRBV6-5; CDR3aa: CASSYSGLEQFF
v_gene: TRBV7-9; CDR3aa: CASSFGRGHQPQHF
v_gene: TRBV27; CDR3aa: CASSPSSRAGNTIYF
v_gene: TRBV5-1; CDR3aa: CASSLVEAGAGELFF
v_gene: TRBV10-3; CDR3aa: CAAQGGANTGELFF
v_gene: TRBV27; CDR3aa: CAGDSFGGRGYEQYF
v_gene: TRBV5-1; CDR3aa: CASSLVAYEQYF
v_gene: TRBV6-5; CDR3aa: CASSPGTGWPYEQYF
v_gene: TRBV28; CDR3aa: CASSFTDEGTYGYTF
v_gene: TRBV5-1; CDR3aa: CASRLAGRETQYF
v_gene: TRBV19; CDR3aa: CASSEQGAKVNQPQHF
v_gene: TRBV19; CDR3aa: CASSREGSPLHF
v_gene: TRBV15; CDR3aa: CATLKDRARSTEAFF
v_gene: TRBV6-5; CDR3aa: CASSYSYSLNTEAFF
v_gene: TRBV19; CDR3aa: CASSINRVETYGYTF
v_gene: TRBV28; CDR3aa: CASSSPTGEGWGYTF
v_gene: TRBV6-1; CDR3aa: CASRAGPYNEQFF
v_gene: TRBV5-8; CDR3aa: CASSNNRGHNTEAFF
v_gene: TRBV10-3; CDR3aa: CAIKERVKNTEAFF
v_gene: TRBV7-9; CDR3aa: CASSFGAGGGYTF
v_gene: TRBV4-2; CDR3aa: CASSPRERGGSEQFF
v_gene: TRBV6-6; CDR3aa: CASRNSGRGENQPQHF
v_gene: TRBV6-5; CDR3aa: CASSYGTGVEQYF
v_gene: TRBV5-1; CDR3aa: CASTRTPGAYNSPLHF
v_gene: TRBV2; CDR3aa: CASKELTGVNEQFF
v_gene: TRBV5-1; CDR3aa: CASSLANPSSYNEQFF
v_gene: TRBV4-1; CDR3aa: CASSQDSRGDGYTF
v_gene: TRBV2; CDR3aa: CASSEVRQSEQHF
v_gene: TRBV27; CDR3aa: CASSLSTSSGGELFF
v_gene: TRBV15; CDR3aa: CATSSMAGSDYGYTF
v_gene: TRBV7-2; CDR3aa: CASSLLSISYNEQFF
v_gene: TRBV6-1; CDR3aa: CASNELAGGYEQYF